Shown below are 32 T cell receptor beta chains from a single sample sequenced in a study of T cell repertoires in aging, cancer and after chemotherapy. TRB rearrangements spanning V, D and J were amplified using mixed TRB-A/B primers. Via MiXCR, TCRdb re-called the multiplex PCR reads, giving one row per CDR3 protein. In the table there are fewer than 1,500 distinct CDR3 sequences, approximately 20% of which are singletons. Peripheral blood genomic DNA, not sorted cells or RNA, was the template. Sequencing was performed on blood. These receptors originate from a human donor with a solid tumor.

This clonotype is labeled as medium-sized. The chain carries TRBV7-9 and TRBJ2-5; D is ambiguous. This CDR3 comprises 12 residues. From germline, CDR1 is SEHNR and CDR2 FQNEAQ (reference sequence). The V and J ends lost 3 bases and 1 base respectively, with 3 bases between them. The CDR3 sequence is CASSFGQETQYF. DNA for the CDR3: TGTGCCAGCAGCTTTGGCCAAGAGACCCAGTACTTC. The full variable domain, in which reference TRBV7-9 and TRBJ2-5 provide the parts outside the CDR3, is DTGVSQNPRHKITKRGQNVTFRCDPISEHNRLYWYRQTLGQGPEFLTYFQNEAQLEKSRLLSDRFSAERPKGSFSTLEIQRTEQGDSAMYLCASSFGQETQYFGPGTRLLVL.

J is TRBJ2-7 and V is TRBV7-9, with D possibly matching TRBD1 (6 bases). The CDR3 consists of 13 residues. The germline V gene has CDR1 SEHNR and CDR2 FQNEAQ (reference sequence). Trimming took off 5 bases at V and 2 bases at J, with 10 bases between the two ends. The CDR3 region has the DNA TGTGCCAGCAGCATGGGACAAACCTACGAGCAGTACTTC. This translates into CASSMGQTYEQYF.

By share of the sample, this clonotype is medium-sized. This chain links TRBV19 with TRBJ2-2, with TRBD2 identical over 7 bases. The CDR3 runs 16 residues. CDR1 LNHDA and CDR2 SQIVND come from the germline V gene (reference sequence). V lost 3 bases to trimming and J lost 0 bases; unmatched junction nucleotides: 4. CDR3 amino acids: CASSIIGLANTGELFF. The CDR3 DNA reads TGTGCCAGTAGTATTATAGGACTAGCGAACACCGGGGAGCTGTTTTTT.

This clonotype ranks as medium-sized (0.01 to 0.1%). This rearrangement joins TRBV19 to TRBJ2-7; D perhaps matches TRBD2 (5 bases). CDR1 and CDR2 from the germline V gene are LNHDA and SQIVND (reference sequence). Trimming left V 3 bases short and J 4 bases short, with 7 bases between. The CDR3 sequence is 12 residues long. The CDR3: CASSIRGYEQYF. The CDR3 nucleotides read TGTGCCAGTAGTATTCGGGGTTACGAGCAGTACTTC.

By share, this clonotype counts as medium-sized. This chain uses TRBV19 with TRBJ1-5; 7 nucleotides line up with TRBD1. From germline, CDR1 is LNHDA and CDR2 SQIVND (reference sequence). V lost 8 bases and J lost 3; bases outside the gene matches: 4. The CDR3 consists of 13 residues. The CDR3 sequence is CASWGQHNQPQHF. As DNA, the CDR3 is TGTGCCAGTTGGGGACAGCACAATCAGCCCCAGCATTTT. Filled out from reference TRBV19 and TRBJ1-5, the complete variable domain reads DGGITQSPKYLFRKEGQNVTLSCEQNLNHDAMYWYRQDPGQGLRLIYYSQIVNDFQKGDIAEGYSVSREKKESFPLTVTSAQKNPTAFYLCASWGQHNQPQHFGDGTRLSIL.

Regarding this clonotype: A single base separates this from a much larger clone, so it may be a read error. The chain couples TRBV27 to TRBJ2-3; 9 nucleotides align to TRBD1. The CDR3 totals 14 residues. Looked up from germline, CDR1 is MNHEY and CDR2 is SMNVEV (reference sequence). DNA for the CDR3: TGTGCCAGCAGTAGAGACAGGGGGGGAGATATGCAGTATTTT. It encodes CASSRDRGGDMQYF.

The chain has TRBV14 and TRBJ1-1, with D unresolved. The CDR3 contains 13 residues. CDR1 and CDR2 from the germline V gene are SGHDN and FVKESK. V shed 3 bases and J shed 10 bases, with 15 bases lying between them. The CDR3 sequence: CASSQGGNVGAFF. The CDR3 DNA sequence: TGTGCCAGCAGCCAGGGAGGTAATGTAGGAGCTTTCTTT. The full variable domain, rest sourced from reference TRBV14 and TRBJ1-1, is EAGVTQFPSHSVIEKGQTVTLRCDPISGHDNLYWYRRVMGKEIKFLLHFVKESKQDESGMPNNRFLAERTGGTYSTLKVQPAELEDSGVYFCASSQGGNVGAFFGQGTRLTVV.

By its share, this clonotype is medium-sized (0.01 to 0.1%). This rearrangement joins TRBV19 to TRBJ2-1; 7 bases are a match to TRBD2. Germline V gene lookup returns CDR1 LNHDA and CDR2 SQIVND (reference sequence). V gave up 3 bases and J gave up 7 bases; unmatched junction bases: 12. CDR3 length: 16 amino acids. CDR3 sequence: CASSINPGGRRNEQFF. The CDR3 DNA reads TGTGCCAGTAGTATTAATCCGGGAGGCCGTCGAAATGAGCAGTTCTTC. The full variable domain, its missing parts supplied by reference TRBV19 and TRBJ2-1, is DGGITQSPKYLFRKEGQNVTLSCEQNLNHDAMYWYRQDPGQGLRLIYYSQIVNDFQKGDIAEGYSVSREKKESFPLTVTSAQKNPTAFYLCASSINPGGRRNEQFFGPGTRLTVL.

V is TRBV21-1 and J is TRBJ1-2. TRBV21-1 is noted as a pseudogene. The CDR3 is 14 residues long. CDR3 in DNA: TGTGCCAGCAGCTCCCGCGTGGGTGTCTATGGCTACACCTTC. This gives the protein CASSSRVGVYGYTF.

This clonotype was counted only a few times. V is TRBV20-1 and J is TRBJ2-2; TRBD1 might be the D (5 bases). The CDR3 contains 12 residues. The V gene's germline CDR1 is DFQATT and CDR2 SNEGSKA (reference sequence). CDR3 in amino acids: CSRRQPTGELFF. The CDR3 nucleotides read TGCAGCAGAAGACAGCCCACCGGGGAGCTGTTTTTT.

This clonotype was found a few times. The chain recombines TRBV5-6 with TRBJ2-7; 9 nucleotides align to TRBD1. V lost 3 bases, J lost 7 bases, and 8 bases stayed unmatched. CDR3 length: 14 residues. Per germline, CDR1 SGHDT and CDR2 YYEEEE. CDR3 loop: CASSSHRGPGEQYF. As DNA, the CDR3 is TGTGCCAGCAGCTCGCACAGGGGGCCTGGGGAGCAGTACTTC.

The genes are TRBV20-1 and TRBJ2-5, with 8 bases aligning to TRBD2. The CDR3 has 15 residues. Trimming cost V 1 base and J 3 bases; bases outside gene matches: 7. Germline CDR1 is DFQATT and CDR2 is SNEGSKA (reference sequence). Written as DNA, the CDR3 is TGCAGTGCTAGAGCTTCGGCGACTAGCGAAGAGACCCAGTACTTC. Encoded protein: CSARASATSEETQYF.

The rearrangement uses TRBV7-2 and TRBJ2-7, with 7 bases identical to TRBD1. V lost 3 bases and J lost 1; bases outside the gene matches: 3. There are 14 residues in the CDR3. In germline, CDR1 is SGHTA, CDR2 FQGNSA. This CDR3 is CASSFRDRSYEQYF. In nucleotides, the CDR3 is TGTGCCAGCAGCTTCCGGGACAGATCCTACGAGCAGTACTTC.

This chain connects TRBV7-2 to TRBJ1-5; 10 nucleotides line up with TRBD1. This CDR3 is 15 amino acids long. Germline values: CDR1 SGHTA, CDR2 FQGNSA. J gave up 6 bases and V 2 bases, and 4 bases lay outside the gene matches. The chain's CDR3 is CASSLTRTGGQPQHF. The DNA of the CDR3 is TGTGCCAGCAGCTTAACGAGGACAGGGGGTCAGCCCCAGCATTTT.

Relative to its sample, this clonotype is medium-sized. CDR3 in DNA: TGTGCCAGCAGCCCGGACAGTGGGACTGAAGCTTTCTTT. This codes for CASSPDSGTEAFF. J is TRBJ1-1 and V is TRBV7-6; maybe TRBD1 (6 bases). This CDR3 has 13 amino acids. The ends were cut back, 5 bases at V and 5 bases at J, with 12 bases in the middle. Germline values: CDR1 SGHVS, CDR2 FNYEAQ.

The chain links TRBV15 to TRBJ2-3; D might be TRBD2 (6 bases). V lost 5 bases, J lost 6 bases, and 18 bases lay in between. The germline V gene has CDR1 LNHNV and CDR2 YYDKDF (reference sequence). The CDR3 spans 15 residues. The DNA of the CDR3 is TGTGCCACCAGCCCCTACGCCGGGAGAGGGGATACGCAGTATTTT. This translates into CATSPYAGRGDTQYF.

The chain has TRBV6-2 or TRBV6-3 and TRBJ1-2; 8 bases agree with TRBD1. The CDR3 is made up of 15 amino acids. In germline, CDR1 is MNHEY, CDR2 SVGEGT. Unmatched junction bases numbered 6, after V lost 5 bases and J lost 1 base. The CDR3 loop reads CASSPRDRFNYGYTF. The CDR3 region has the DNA TGTGCCAGCAGTCCGAGGGACAGGTTTAACTATGGCTACACCTTC.

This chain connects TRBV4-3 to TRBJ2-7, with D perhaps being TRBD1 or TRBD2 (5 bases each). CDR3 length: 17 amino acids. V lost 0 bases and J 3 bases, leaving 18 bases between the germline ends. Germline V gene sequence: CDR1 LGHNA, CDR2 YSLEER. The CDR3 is CASSQETLGQGVYEQYF. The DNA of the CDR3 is TGCGCCAGCAGCCAAGAGACTCTGGGCCAGGGAGTCTACGAGCAGTACTTC.

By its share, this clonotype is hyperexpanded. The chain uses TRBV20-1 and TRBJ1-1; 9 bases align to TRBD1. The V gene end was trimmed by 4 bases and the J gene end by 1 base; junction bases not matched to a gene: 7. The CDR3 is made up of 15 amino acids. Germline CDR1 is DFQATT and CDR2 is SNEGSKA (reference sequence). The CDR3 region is CSATDMDRGNTEAFF. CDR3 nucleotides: TGCAGTGCTACAGACATGGACAGGGGGAACACTGAAGCTTTCTTT.

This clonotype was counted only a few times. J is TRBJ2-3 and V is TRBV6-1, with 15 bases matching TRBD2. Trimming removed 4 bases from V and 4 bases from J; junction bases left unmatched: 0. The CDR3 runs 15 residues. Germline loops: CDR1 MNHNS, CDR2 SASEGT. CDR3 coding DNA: TGTGCCAGCAGTGGGACTAGCGGGGGGGCAGATACGCAGTATTTT. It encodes CASSGTSGGADTQYF.

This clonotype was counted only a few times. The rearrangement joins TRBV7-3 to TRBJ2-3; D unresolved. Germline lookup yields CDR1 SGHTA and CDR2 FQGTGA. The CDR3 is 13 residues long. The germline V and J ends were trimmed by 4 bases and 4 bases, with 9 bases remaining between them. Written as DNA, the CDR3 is TGTGCCAGCAGCTATGGTTGGGCAGATACGCAGTATTTT. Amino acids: CASSYGWADTQYF.

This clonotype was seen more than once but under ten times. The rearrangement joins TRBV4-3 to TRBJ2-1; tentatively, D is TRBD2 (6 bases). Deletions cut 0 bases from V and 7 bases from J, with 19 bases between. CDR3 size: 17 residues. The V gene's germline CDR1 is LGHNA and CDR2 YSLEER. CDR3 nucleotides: TGCGCCAGCAGCCAAGAAATTAGGAAAGTGGAGGGGAATGAGCAGTTCTTC. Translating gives CASSQEIRKVEGNEQFF.

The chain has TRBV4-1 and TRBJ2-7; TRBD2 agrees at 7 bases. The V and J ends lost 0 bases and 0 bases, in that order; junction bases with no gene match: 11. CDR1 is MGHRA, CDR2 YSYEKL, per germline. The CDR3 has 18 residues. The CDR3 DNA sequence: TGCGCCAGCAGCCAAGAAGGCCTCGGTGGACTAGACTCCTACGAGCAGTACTTC. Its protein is CASSQEGLGGLDSYEQYF.

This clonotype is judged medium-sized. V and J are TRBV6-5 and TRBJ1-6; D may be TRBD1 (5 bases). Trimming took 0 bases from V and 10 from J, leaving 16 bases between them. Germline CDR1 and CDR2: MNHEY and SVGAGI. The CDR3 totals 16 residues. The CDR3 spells CASSYSTGVGRSPLHF. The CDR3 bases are TGTGCCAGCAGTTACTCGACGGGGGTAGGCAGATCACCCCTCCACTTT.

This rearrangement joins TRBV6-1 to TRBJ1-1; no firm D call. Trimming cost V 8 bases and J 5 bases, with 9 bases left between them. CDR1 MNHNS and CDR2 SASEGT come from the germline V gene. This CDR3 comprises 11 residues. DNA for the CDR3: TGTGCCAGCGATATAAGGACTGAAGCTTTCTTT. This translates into CASDIRTEAFF.

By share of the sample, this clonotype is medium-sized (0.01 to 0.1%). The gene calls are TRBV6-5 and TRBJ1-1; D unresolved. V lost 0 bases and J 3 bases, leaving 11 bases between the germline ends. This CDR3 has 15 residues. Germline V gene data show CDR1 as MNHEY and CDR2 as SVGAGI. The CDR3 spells CASSYSRVWDTEAFF. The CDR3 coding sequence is TGTGCCAGCAGTTACTCACGGGTTTGGGACACTGAAGCTTTCTTT.

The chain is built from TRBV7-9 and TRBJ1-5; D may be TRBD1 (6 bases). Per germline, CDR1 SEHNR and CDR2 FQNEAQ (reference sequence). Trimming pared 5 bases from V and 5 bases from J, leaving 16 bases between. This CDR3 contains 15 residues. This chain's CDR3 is CASSPDRPGDQPQHF. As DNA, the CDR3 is TGTGCCAGCAGCCCCGACAGGCCCGGGGATCAGCCCCAGCATTTT.

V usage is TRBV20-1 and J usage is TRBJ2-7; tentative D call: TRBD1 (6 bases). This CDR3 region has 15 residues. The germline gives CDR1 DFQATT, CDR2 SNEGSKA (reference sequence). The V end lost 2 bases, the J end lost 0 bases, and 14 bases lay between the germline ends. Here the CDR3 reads CSARYLQGSSYEQYF. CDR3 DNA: TGCAGTGCTAGATATTTGCAGGGGAGCTCCTACGAGCAGTACTTC.

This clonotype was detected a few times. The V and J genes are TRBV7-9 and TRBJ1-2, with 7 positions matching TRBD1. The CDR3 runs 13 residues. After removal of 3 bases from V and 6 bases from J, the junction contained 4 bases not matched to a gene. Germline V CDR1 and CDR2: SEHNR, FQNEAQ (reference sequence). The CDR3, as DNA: TGTGCCAGCAGCTTCCTCGGGACAGATGGCTACACCTTC. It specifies CASSFLGTDGYTF.

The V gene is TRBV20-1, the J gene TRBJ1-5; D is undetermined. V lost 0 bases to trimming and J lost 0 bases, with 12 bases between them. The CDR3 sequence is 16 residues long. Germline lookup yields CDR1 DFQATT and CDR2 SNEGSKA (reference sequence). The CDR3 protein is CSARDPQAYSNQPQHF. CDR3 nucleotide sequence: TGCAGTGCTAGAGATCCCCAGGCCTATAGCAATCAGCCCCAGCATTTT.

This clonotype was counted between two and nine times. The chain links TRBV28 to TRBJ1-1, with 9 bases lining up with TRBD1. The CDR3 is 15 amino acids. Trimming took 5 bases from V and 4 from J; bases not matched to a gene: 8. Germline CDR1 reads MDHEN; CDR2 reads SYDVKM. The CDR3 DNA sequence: TGTGCCAGCAGTCCCCTGGGACAGGGAGGCACTGAAGCTTTCTTT. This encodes CASSPLGQGGTEAFF.

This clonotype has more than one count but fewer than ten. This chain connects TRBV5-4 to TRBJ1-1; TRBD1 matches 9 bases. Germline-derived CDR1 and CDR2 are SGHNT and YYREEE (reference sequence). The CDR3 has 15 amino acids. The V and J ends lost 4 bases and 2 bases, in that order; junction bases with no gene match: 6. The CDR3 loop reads CASSLQGAGNTEAFF. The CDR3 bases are TGTGCCAGCAGCCTACAGGGGGCGGGTAACACTGAAGCTTTCTTT.